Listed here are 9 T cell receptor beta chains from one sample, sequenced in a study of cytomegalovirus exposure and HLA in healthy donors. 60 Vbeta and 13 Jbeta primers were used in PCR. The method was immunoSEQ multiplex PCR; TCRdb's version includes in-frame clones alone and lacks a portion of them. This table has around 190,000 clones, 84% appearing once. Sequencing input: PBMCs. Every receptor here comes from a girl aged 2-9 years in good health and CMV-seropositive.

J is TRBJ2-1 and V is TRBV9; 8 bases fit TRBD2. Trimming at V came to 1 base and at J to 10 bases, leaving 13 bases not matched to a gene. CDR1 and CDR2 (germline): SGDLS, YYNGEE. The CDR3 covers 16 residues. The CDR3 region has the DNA TGTGCCAGCAGCGTACCGGTCACACTAGCGGAGGGAGAGCAGTTCTTC. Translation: CASSVPVTLAEGEQFF.

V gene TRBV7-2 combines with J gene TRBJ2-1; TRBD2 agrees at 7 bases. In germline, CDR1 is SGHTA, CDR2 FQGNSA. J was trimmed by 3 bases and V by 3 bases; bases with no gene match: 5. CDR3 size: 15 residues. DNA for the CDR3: TGTGCCAGCAGCTTGCTAGCGGCGTTCTACAATGAGCAGTTCTTC. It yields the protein CASSLLAAFYNEQFF.

Written as DNA, the CDR3 is TGCGCCAGCAGTGAGGAACGGGTTAGCACAGATACGCAGTATTTT. It is translated as CASSEERVSTDTQYF. The V and J genes are TRBV10-1 and TRBJ2-3; D remains unclear. Trimming removed 2 bases at V and 0 bases at J, with 9 bases between. The CDR3 has 15 amino acids. The germline gives CDR1 WNHNN, CDR2 SYGVQD (reference sequence).

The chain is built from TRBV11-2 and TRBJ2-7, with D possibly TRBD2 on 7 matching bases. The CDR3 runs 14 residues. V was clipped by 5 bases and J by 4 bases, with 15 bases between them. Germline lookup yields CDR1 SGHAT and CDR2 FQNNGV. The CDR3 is CASSPWEGGYEQYF. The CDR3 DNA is TGTGCCAGCAGCCCCTGGGAGGGGGGTTACGAGCAGTACTTC.

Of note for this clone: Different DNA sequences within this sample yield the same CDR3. The DNA of the CDR3 is TGTGCCAGCAGTTACTCCTCGTCAGGGGGCACCGGGGAGCTGTTTTTT. Translating gives CASSYSSSGGTGELFF. The chain combines TRBV6-5 with TRBJ2-2, with TRBD1 identical over 7 bases. Trimming removed 0 bases from V and 4 bases from J; junction bases left unmatched: 5. Germline CDR1 is MNHEY and CDR2 is SVGAGI. This CDR3 spans 16 amino acids.

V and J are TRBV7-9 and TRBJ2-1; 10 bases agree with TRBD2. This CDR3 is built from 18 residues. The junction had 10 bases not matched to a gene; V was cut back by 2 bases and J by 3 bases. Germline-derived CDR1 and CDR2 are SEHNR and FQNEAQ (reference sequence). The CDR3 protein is CASSLWALAGEYYNEQFF. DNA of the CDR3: TGTGCCAGCAGCTTATGGGCCCTAGCGGGGGAATACTACAATGAGCAGTTCTTC.

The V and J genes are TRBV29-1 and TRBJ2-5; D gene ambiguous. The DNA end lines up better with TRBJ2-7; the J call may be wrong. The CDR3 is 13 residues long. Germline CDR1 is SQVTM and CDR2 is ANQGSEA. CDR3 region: CSVEVVRSYEQYF. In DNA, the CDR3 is TGCAGCGTTGAAGTGGTCAGGTCCTACGAGCAGTACTTC.

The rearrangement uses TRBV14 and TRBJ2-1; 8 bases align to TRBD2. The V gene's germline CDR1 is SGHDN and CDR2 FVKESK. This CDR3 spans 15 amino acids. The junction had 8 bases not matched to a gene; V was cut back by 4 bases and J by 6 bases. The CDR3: CASSLRAGVVNEQFF. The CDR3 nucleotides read TGTGCCAGCAGCCTGCGAGCGGGAGTGGTCAATGAGCAGTTCTTC.

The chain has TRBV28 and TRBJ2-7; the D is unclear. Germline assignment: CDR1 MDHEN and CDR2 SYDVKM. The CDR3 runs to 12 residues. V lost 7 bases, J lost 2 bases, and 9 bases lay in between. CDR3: CASKRPAYEQYF. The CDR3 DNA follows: TGTGCCAGCAAGAGGCCGGCCTACGAGCAGTACTTC.